This T cell receptor (beta chain) was profiled in a study of blood T cell repertoires in COVID-19. The table came from immunoSEQ multiplex PCR; TCRdb's copy has only in-frame clones and leaves some out. The table lists about 100,000 clones, around 86% of them singletons. This CDR3 is 15 amino acids long. The germline V gene encodes CDR1 SGHRS and CDR2 YFSETQ. V lost 4 bases and J lost 1; bases outside the gene matches: 7. Residents of 20 to 25 US areas, aged about 18 to 89 years, made up the participants. The sample consisted of PBMCs or T cells enriched from blood (not recorded which). The sequence derives from a woman between 50 and 59 years old who had recovered from COVID-19. The chain links TRBV5-1 to TRBJ1-1; 7 bases line up with TRBD1. The DNA of the CDR3 is TGCGCCAGCAGCACCCAGGGGGGAACGAACACTGAAGCTTTCTTT. Translating it yields CASSTQGGTNTEAFF. Together with reference TRBV5-1 and TRBJ1-1, the CDR3 gives the full variable domain: KAGVTQTPRYLIKTRGQQVTLSCSPISGHRSVSWYQQTPGQGLQFLFEYFSETQRNKGNFPGRFSGRQFSNSRSEMNVSTLELGDSALYLCASSTQGGTNTEAFFGQGTRLTVV.